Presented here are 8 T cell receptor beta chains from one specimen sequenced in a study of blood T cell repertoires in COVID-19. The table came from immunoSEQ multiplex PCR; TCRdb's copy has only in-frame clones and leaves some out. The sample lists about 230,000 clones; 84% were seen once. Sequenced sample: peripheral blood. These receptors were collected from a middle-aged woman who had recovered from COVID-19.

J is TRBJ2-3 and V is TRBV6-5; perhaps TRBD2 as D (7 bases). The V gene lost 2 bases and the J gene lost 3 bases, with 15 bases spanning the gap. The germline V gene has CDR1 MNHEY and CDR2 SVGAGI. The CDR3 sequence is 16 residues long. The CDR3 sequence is CASSYRGGFTTDTQYF. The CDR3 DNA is TGTGCCAGCAGTTACCGCGGGGGCTTTACAACAGATACGCAGTATTTT.

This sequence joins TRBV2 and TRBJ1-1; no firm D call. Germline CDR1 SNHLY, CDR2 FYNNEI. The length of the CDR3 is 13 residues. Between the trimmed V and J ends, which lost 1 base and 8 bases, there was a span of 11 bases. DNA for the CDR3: TGTGCCAGCAGTGAAGGCGGGCACATGGAAGCTTTCTTT. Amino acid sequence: CASSEGGHMEAFF.

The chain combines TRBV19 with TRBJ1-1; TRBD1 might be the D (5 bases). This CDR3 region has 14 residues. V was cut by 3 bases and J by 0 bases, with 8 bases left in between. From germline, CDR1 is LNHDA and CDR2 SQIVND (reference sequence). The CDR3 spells CASSIGGMNTEAFF. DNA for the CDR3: TGTGCCAGTAGTATCGGGGGGATGAACACTGAAGCTTTCTTT.

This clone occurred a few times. CDR3 bases: TGTGCCAGCAGCTTGGGTTTACAGGCCTACGAGCAGTACTTC. It is translated as CASSLGLQAYEQYF. This chain joins TRBV7-8 and TRBJ2-7, with D maybe TRBD1 (5 bases). CDR1 is SGHVS, CDR2 FQNEAQ, per germline. The ends were cut back, 3 bases at V and 2 bases at J, with 11 bases in the middle. This CDR3 is 14 amino acids long. Based on the CDR3 plus reference TRBV7-8 and TRBJ2-7, the full variable domain is GAGVSQSPRYKVAKRGQDVALRCDPISGHVSLFWYQQALGQGPEFLTYFQNEAQLDKSGLPSDRFFAERPEGSVSTLKIQRTQQEDSAVYLCASSLGLQAYEQYFGPGTRLTVT.

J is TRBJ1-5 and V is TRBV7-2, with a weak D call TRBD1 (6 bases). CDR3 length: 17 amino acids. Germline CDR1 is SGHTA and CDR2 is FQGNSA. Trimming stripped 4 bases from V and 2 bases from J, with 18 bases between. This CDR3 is CASSSWPRGRGNQPQHF. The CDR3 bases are TGTGCCAGCAGCTCCTGGCCAAGGGGGAGGGGCAATCAGCCCCAGCATTTT.

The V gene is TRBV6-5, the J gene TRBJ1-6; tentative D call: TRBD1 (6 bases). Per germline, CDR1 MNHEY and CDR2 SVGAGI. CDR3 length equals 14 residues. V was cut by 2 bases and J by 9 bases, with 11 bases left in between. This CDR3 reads CASSYGGVSSPLHF. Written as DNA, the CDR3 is TGTGCCAGCAGTTACGGGGGCGTGAGTTCACCCCTCCACTTT.

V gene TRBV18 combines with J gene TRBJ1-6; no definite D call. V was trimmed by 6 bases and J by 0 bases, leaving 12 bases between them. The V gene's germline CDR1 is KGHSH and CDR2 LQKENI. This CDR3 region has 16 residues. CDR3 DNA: TGTGCCAGCTCCATGGACTCCTACTCCTATAATTCACCCCTCCACTTT. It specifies CASSMDSYSYNSPLHF.

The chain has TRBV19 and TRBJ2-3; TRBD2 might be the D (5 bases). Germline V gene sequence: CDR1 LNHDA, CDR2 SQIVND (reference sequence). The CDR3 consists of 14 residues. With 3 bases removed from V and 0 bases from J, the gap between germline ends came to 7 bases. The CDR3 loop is CASSIGESTDTQYF. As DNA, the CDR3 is TGTGCCAGTAGTATCGGGGAGAGCACAGATACGCAGTATTTT.